Each of the 14 T cell receptor beta chains below was sequenced from the same sample in a study of identical twins. TCRdb fed the 5' RACE reads into MiXCR, producing one record per CDR3 protein. The sample lists around 570,000 distinct CDR3 sequences, around a tenth occurring once. These records were also assigned to another study, of yellow fever vaccine responses in identical twins.

Sequenced: PBMCs. These receptors were taken from a young woman in good health.

This clonotype has at least ten counts. This chain connects TRBV27 to TRBJ2-3; no reliable D call. Trimming took 6 bases from V and 7 from J, leaving 17 bases between them. The CDR3 runs to 14 residues. Germline-derived CDR1 and CDR2 are MNHEY and SMNVEV (reference sequence). The CDR3 coding sequence is TGTGCCAGCAGAGAACACGCAGCGCCAAATACGCAGTATTTT. Protein: CASREHAAPNTQYF.

This clonotype was seen only a few times. The chain recombines TRBV12-3 or TRBV12-4 with TRBJ1-6, with D possibly matching TRBD1 (5 bases). V was shortened by 3 bases and J by 18 bases, with 15 bases between the two germline ends. The length of the CDR3 is 12 residues. CDR3 loop: CASSLKGFRSHF. As DNA, the CDR3 is TGTGCCAGCAGTTTGAAGGGGTTTAGGTCCCACTTT.

The chain links TRBV7-9 to TRBJ2-7, with D possibly being TRBD1 or TRBD2 (7 bases each). Trimming stripped 5 bases from V and 2 bases from J, with 19 bases between. This CDR3 is 16 amino acids long. The V gene's germline CDR1 is SEHNR and CDR2 FQNEAQ (reference sequence). The CDR3 spells CASSETGGDRTYEQYF. In DNA form, the CDR3 reads TGTGCCAGCAGCGAAACTGGGGGGGACAGAACCTACGAGCAGTACTTC.

V is TRBV20-1 and J is TRBJ2-7, with 8 bases fitting TRBD2. This CDR3 region has 16 residues. Germline V lookup: CDR1 DFQATT, CDR2 SNEGSKA (reference sequence). Germline trimming cut 6 bases from V and 2 bases from J; bases unmatched to any gene: 15. The CDR3 coding sequence is TGCAGTGCCCAAGCACTAGCGGTGGAATCTCCCTACGAGCAGTACTTC. Protein sequence: CSAQALAVESPYEQYF.

This clonotype was picked up a small number of times. The genes are TRBV20-1 and TRBJ1-2; 8 bases map to TRBD1. The trim removed 3 bases at V and 7 bases at J, leaving 10 bases unmatched. CDR1 and CDR2 (germline): DFQATT, SNEGSKA (reference sequence). The CDR3 extends over 14 amino acids. As DNA, the CDR3 is TGCAGTGCTAGGGCAGGACAGGGAAGGGGTGGCTACACCTTC. Translated: CSARAGQGRGGYTF.

The chain carries TRBV5-5 and TRBJ2-4, with 8 positions matching TRBD2. V was clipped by 4 bases and J by 4 bases; unmatched bases: 4. This CDR3 contains 14 residues. Germline-derived CDR1 and CDR2 are SGHKS and YYEKEE (reference sequence). Written as DNA, the CDR3 is TGTGCCAGCAGCCCGACTAGCGAAAAAAACATTCAGTACTTC. Translated: CASSPTSEKNIQYF.

This clonotype was counted only a few times. This chain joins TRBV7-2 and TRBJ2-2, with D uncertain. V lost 5 bases, J lost 5 bases, and 9 bases lay in between. Germline-derived CDR1 and CDR2 are SGHTA and FQGNSA. This CDR3 is built from 13 residues. The CDR3 is CASSPGWTGELFF. CDR3 DNA sequence: TGTGCCAGCAGCCCAGGTTGGACCGGGGAGCTGTTTTTT.

This clonotype occurred a few times. This chain uses TRBV5-1 with TRBJ2-1; D is unclear. CDR1 SGHRS and CDR2 YFSETQ come from the germline V gene. The CDR3 length is 15 residues. The germline V and J ends were trimmed by 0 bases and 4 bases, with 11 bases remaining between them. CDR3 protein: CASSLESLLYNEQFF. In nucleotides, the CDR3 is TGCGCCAGCAGCTTGGAGTCTCTACTATACAATGAGCAGTTCTTC. Filled out from reference TRBV5-1 and TRBJ2-1, the complete variable domain reads KAGVTQTPRYLIKTRGQQVTLSCSPISGHRSVSWYQQTPGQGLQFLFEYFSETQRNKGNFPGRFSGRQFSNSRSEMNVSTLELGDSALYLCASSLESLLYNEQFFGPGTRLTVL.

J is TRBJ2-4 and V is TRBV7-9; 12 nucleotides line up with TRBD1. V was pared by 1 base and J by 6 bases, with 1 base of the junction left unmatched. Germline V gives CDR1 SEHNR, CDR2 FQNEAQ (reference sequence). The CDR3 sequence is 15 residues long. The CDR3 region is CASSLVGQGANIQYF. The DNA of the CDR3 is TGTGCCAGCAGCTTAGTGGGACAGGGGGCAAACATTCAGTACTTC.

The sample holds many counts of this clonotype. The chain is built from TRBV12-3 or TRBV12-4 and TRBJ2-1, with 8 bases fitting TRBD2. V shed 3 bases, J shed 6 bases, and the junction held 4 bases outside the gene matches. CDR3 length: 14 amino acids. The CDR3 loop is CASSLPLAVNEQFF. In DNA form, the CDR3 reads TGTGCCAGCAGTTTGCCACTAGCGGTCAATGAGCAGTTCTTC.

V and J are TRBV2 and TRBJ2-7, with D unclear. V shed 5 bases and J shed 3 bases, with 11 bases lying between them. Looked up from germline, CDR1 is SNHLY and CDR2 is FYNNEI. This CDR3 contains 13 residues. The CDR3, as DNA: TGTGCCAGCAGTCTAGAAATGGGCTACGAGCAGTACTTC. This translates into CASSLEMGYEQYF.

This chain connects TRBV11-2 to TRBJ2-4; 8 bases align to TRBD1. The CDR3 loop spans 16 amino acids. After removal of 0 bases from V and 6 bases from J, the junction contained 7 bases not matched to a gene. Germline CDR1 is SGHAT and CDR2 is FQNNGV. CDR3 amino acids: CASSLDLGQGRNIQYF. The CDR3 nucleotides are TGTGCCAGCAGCTTAGATCTAGGACAGGGAAGAAACATTCAGTACTTC.

Only a few counts were recorded for this clonotype. The chain recombines TRBV3-1 with TRBJ2-7; no firm D call. Between the trimmed V and J ends, which lost 4 bases and 4 bases, there was a span of 8 bases. This CDR3 is built from 12 residues. Per the germline V gene, CDR1 is LGHDT and CDR2 is YNNKEL (reference sequence). CDR3 nucleotides: TGTGCCAGCAGCCGAAAAAATTACGAGCAGTACTTC. Its protein product is CASSRKNYEQYF.

The chain joins TRBV7-3 to TRBJ2-4; no definite D call. This CDR3 is built from 13 residues. V was cut by 2 bases and J by 8 bases, with 10 bases left in between. Germline V gene sequence: CDR1 SGHTA, CDR2 FQGTGA. CDR3 sequence: CASSLVGWDIQYF. The CDR3 DNA follows: TGTGCCAGCAGCTTAGTGGGATGGGACATTCAGTACTTC. Full variable domain (rest looked up from reference TRBV7-3 and TRBJ2-4): GAGVSQTPSNKVTEKGKYVELRCDPISGHTALYWYRQSLGQGPEFLIYFQGTGAADDSGLPNDRFFAVRPEGSVSTLKIQRTERGDSAVYLCASSLVGWDIQYFGAGTRLSVL.